The rows below give T cell receptor beta chains drawn from one sample of a study of shared clonotypes between healthy human individuals. Libraries were prepared by immunoSEQ multiplex PCR; TCRdb keeps only in-frame clonotypes and omits some of them. The data show about 960,000 clones, about 80% seen once. The sequenced sample consisted of memory CD4+ T cells sorted from blood. The source of these receptors is a man in his late teens or twenties in good health. CDR3s include the opening cysteine and the closing phenylalanine or tryptophan. Each record gives: clone size, J gene, D gene, V gene, CDR3 protein, CDR3 DNA. D genes are given only for firm matches. Clone size is stated in some rows and not others, as once, few, many or a class when expanded.

>.|TRBJ2-5|.|TRBV5-1
CASSLDSRGETQYF
TGCGCCAGCAGCTTGGATTCTAGGGGGGAGACCCAGTACTTC
>.|TRBJ1-1|TRBD1|TRBV10-1
CASGTGGRLRRAFF
TGCGCCAGTGGGACAGGGGGCCGGTTAAGGAGGGCTTTCTTT
>.|TRBJ2-1|TRBD2|TRBV11-2
CASSTHLAGSSYNEQFF
TGTGCCAGCAGCACCCATCTAGCGGGGAGCTCCTACAATGAGCAGTTCTTC
>few|TRBJ1-4|.|TRBV18
CASSPKRLNEKLFF
TGTGCCAGCTCACCGAAGAGATTGAATGAAAAACTGTTTTTT
>.|TRBJ2-2|.|TRBV11-2
CASRQQGPSLAGELFF
TGTGCCAGCAGGCAACAGGGCCCAAGTTTGGCTGGGGAGCTGTTTTTT
>.|TRBJ1-6|TRBD1|TRBV19
CASTSLGARTGTGMYNSPLHF
TGTGCCAGTACCTCCCTAGGGGCCCGTACCGGGACAGGGATGTATAATTCACCCCTCCACTTT
>.|TRBJ2-3|.|TRBV5-1
CASSRGGSSTDTQYF
TGCGCCAGCAGTCGCGGAGGATCTAGCACAGATACGCAGTATTTT
>.|TRBJ2-1|TRBD1|TRBV19
CASTGGQGTYNEQFF
TGTGCCAGTACTGGGGGACAGGGGACCTACAATGAGCAGTTCTTC
>once|TRBJ2-7|TRBD2|TRBV6-6
CASSYDGGSSYEQYF
TGTGCCAGCAGTTACGACGGGGGGAGCTCCTACGAGCAGTACTTC
>once|TRBJ2-7|.|TRBV18
CASSPGTRGGRQYF
TGTGCCAGCTCACCTGGGACTCGAGGGGGGCGGCAGTACTTC
>once|TRBJ2-4|.|TRBV2
CASNRVERNIQYF
TGTGCCAGCAATAGGGTGGAGCGAAACATTCAGTACTTC
>.|TRBJ1-5|.|TRBV30
CAWSVSVSNQPQHF
TGTGCCTGGAGTGTAAGCGTTAGCAATCAGCCCCAGCATTTT
>.|TRBJ2-3|.|TRBV7-2
CASSLARVGDTQYF
TGTGCCAGCAGCTTAGCTCGAGTGGGAGATACGCAGTATTTT
>.|TRBJ1-2|TRBD1|TRBV7-9
CASSSAGGHGYTF
TGTGCCAGCAGCAGTGCAGGGGGGCATGGCTACACCTTC
>.|TRBJ1-2|TRBD1|TRBV6-5
CASSKAGGNYGYTF
TGTGCCAGCAGTAAGGCAGGGGGGAACTATGGCTACACCTTC
>.|TRBJ2-5|TRBD1|TRBV14
CASSQRVRGTGIETQYF
TGTGCCAGCAGCCAACGGGTTCGCGGGACAGGGATAGAGACCCAGTACTTC